A single sample is the source of the 10 T cell receptor beta chains below, sequenced in a study of neurological immune-mediated disorders. One entry per CDR3 protein, called by TCRdb with MiXCR from the 5' RACE reads. The sample includes under 60,000 distinct CDR3 sequences, just under 6% seen only once; the top ten take about 1.3%. Sequenced material: CD4+ T cells from blood. These receptors were obtained from a woman aged 18-30 years with multiple sclerosis.

This clonotype appeared many times. The CDR3 spells CSAREGVAGELFF. The CDR3 coding sequence is TGCAGTGCTAGAGAGGGGGTTGCCGGGGAGCTGTTTTTT. The chain carries TRBV20-1 and TRBJ2-2; D may match TRBD1 or TRBD2 (5 bases each). Germline lookup yields CDR1 DFQATT and CDR2 SNEGSKA (reference sequence). The CDR3 contains 13 residues. Trimming pared 0 bases from V and 6 bases from J, leaving 8 bases between.

This clonotype was seen many times. The J gene is TRBJ2-3, the V gene TRBV4-3, with D unresolved. Germline V lookup: CDR1 LGHNA, CDR2 YSLEER. The V and J ends lost 1 base and 6 bases respectively, with 14 bases between them. There are 15 residues in the CDR3. The CDR3 DNA sequence: TGCGCCAGCAGCCAAGGGTTAGGTCGGGTGGATACGCAGTATTTT. It codes for CASSQGLGRVDTQYF.

This clonotype was seen repeatedly, ten times or more. This rearrangement joins TRBV11-2 to TRBJ2-2, with D unclear. V lost 3 bases and J lost 7, with 6 bases in between. The CDR3 is made up of 12 amino acids. Per the germline V gene, CDR1 is SGHAT and CDR2 is FQNNGV. The CDR3 DNA sequence: TGTGCCAGCAGCTTGATAGGCGGGGAGCTGTTTTTT. It codes for CASSLIGGELFF.

This clonotype was seen many times. The rearrangement uses TRBV12-5 and TRBJ2-1; 7 bases are shared with TRBD1. Germline CDR1 and CDR2: LGHNT and FRNRAP. V gave up 0 bases and J gave up 13 bases; unmatched junction bases: 3. The CDR3 loop spans 12 amino acids. The DNA for the CDR3 is TGTGCTAGTGGTTTGGTAGACAGGGTCCAGTTCTTC. The encoded protein is CASGLVDRVQFF. The variable domain in full, with the rest retrieved from reference TRBV12-5 and TRBJ2-1, is DARVTQTPRHKVTEMGQEVTMRCQPILGHNTVFWYRQTMMQGLELLAYFRNRAPLDDSGMPKDRFSAEMPDATLATLKIQPSEPRDSAVYFCASGLVDRVQFFGPGTRLTVL.

This clonotype was recorded many times. The chain links TRBV10-3 to TRBJ1-1; D gene ambiguous. Trimming left V 10 bases short and J 4 bases short, with 16 bases between. The CDR3 length is 13 residues. From germline, CDR1 is ENHRY and CDR2 SYGVKD. CDR3 in DNA: TGTGCCACCCACGTCGGGAGCCGCACTGAAGCTTTCTTT. Its protein is CATHVGSRTEAFF.

The table lists this clonotype with many counts. Here the CDR3 DNA reads TGTGCCAGCAGCTTAGCCGACAGCGAGATAGCCAAAAACATTCAGTACTTC. Translated, it gives CASSLADSEIAKNIQYF. This rearrangement joins TRBV7-2 to TRBJ2-4, with D maybe TRBD1 (5 bases). Germline V lookup: CDR1 SGHTA, CDR2 FQGNSA. The CDR3 has 17 residues. V was clipped by 0 bases and J by 0 bases, with 12 bases between them.

In this sample, this clonotype turned up many times. V and J are TRBV20-1 and TRBJ1-5; TRBD1 aligns across 8 bases. The ends lost 6 bases at V and 5 bases at J; junction bases unmatched: 6. The CDR3 is 13 residues long. Germline CDR1 reads DFQATT; CDR2 reads SNEGSKA (reference sequence). DNA of the CDR3: TGCAGTGCCCAGGGGGCGTCCGATCAGCCCCAGCATTTT. Its translation is CSAQGASDQPQHF.

This clonotype was seen many times. The rearrangement joins TRBV20-1 to TRBJ2-3; 7 nucleotides agree with TRBD1. Germline V gene lookup returns CDR1 DFQATT and CDR2 SNEGSKA (reference sequence). This CDR3 contains 15 residues. The ends lost 0 bases at V and 0 bases at J; junction bases unmatched: 3. The CDR3 DNA reads TGCAGTGCTAGAGAAGGGACAGATAGCACAGATACGCAGTATTTT. It yields the protein CSAREGTDSTDTQYF.

The table lists this clonotype with a few counts. The rearrangement uses TRBV10-3 and TRBJ1-1, with D possibly TRBD1 on 5 matching bases. This CDR3 spans 15 amino acids. Trimming stripped 4 bases from V and 1 base from J, with 13 bases between. The germline gives CDR1 ENHRY, CDR2 SYGVKD. In nucleotides, the CDR3 is TGTGCCATCAGTGGGGGCCGGGGGGAGAACACTGAAGCTTTCTTT. Its translation is CAISGGRGENTEAFF.

This clonotype was counted many times. The chain joins TRBV5-1 to TRBJ2-5; 9 bases match TRBD2. With 0 bases clipped from V and 2 bases from J, the junction kept 2 bases outside the gene matches. The CDR3 length is 15 residues. Germline lookup yields CDR1 SGHRS and CDR2 YFSETQ. CDR3 residues: CASSLGLAEQETQYF. The CDR3 DNA reads as TGCGCCAGCAGCTTGGGACTAGCGGAGCAAGAGACCCAGTACTTC.